The entry below describes one T cell receptor (beta chain). Its cognate antigen is unknown. Here immunoSEQ multiplex PCR was the method, and the copy in TCRdb shows in-frame clones only, minus some. The table records some 140,000 clones, approximately 87% of them present only once. This specimen comes from a study of cytomegalovirus exposure and HLA in healthy donors. Study results and limitations: 164 TCR beta chains were listed as cytomegalovirus-associated.

The CDR3 consists of 15 residues. J was trimmed by 9 bases and V by 6 bases; bases with no gene match: 10. CDR1 and CDR2 (germline): SGHRS, YFSETQ. This sequence originates from a man younger than 35 in good health and CMV-seronegative. V is TRBV5-1 and J is TRBJ1-6; 9 nucleotides line up with TRBD1. Sequencing input: PBMCs. The DNA of the CDR3 is TGCGCCAGCAACTCCGTCCCGGGACAGGGTTCACCCCTCCACTTT. This translates into CASNSVPGQGSPLHF.